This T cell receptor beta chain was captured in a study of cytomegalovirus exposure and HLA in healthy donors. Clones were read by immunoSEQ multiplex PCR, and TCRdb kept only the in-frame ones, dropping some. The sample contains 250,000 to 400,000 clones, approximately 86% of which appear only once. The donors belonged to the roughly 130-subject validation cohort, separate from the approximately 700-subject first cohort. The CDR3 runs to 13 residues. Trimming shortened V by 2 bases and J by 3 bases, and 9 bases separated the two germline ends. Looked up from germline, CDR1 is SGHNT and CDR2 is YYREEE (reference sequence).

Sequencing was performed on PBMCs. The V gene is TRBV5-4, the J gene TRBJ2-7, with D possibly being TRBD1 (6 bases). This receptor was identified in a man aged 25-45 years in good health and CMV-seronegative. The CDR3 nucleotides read TGTGCCAGCAGCTTTGGGGGCCGCTACGAGCAGTACTTC. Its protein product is CASSFGGRYEQYF.